This TCR beta chain stems from a study of radiotherapy plus CTLA-4 blockade in lung cancer. On the study more broadly: There were objective responses in 18% of patients, and around 31% had disease control.

Profiled with immunoSEQ multiplex PCR; TCRdb holds only in-frame clones, not every one. The sample contains around 45,000 clones, roughly 76% of which appear only once. This CDR3 is built from 14 residues. Study results and caveats: Expansion in blood of tumor-derived TCR clones was seen after radiotherapy plus ipilimumab. Strongest reported response predictors: early blood clone changes and post-radiation interferon-beta.

A word on this clone: What it binds is unknown.

With ipilimumab providing CTLA-4 blockade, focal radiation was administered to patients who had chemo-refractory metastatic non-small-cell lung cancer. Material: peripheral blood, obtained from a patient treated with radiotherapy plus ipilimumab. This TCR was sampled from a human donor with non-small cell lung cancer who had stable disease on radiotherapy plus ipilimumab. The chain combines TRBV21-1 with TRBJ1-1. TRBV21-1 counts as a pseudogene. The CDR3 reads CASSNREANTEAFF. DNA for the CDR3: TGTGCCAGCAGCAACAGGGAGGCGAACACTGAAGCTTTCTTT.